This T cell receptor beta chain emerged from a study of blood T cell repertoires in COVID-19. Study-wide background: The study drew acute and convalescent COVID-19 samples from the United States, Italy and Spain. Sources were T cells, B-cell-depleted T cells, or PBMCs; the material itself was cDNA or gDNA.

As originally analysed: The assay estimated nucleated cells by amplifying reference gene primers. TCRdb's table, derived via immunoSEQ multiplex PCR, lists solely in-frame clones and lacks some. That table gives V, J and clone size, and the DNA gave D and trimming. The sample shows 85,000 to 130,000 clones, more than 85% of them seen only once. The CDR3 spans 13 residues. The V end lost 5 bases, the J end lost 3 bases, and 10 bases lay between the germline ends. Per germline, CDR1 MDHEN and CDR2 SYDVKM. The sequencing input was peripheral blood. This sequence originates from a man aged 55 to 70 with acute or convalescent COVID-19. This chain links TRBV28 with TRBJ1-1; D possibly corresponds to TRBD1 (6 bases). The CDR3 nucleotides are TGTGCCAGCAGTCCGAGGGGGTACACTGAAGCTTTCTTT. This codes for CASSPRGYTEAFF. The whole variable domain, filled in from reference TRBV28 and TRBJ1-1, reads DVKVTQSSRYLVKRTGEKVFLECVQDMDHENMFWYRQDPGLGLRLIYFSYDVKMKEKGDIPEGYSVSREKKERFSLILESASTNQTSMYLCASSPRGYTEAFFGQGTRLTVV.